The 15 T cell receptor beta chains given below trace back to one sample, sequenced in a study of cytomegalovirus exposure and HLA in healthy donors. The assay was immunoSEQ multiplex PCR, and TCRdb's table has in-frame clones only and misses some. The sample carries 35,000 to 55,000 clones, roughly 93% recorded once. Sequenced input: PBMCs. The receptors stem from a woman under 30 in good health and CMV-seronegative.

This clone was detected once. The J gene is TRBJ2-1, the V gene TRBV13; 14 bases agree with TRBD2. Per the germline V gene, CDR1 is PRHDT and CDR2 is FYEKMQ (reference sequence). V shed 2 bases and J 8 bases; nucleotides not matched to a gene: 8. CDR3 length equals 17 residues. CDR3 loop: CASSLQGLAGVGDEQFF. CDR3 nucleotide sequence: TGTGCCAGCAGCTTACAGGGACTAGCGGGAGTCGGCGATGAGCAGTTCTTC.

The V call is TRBV5-5, the J call TRBJ2-3; perhaps TRBD1 as D (6 bases). Germline assignment: CDR1 SGHKS and CDR2 YYEKEE (reference sequence). The CDR3 is 16 amino acids. Trimming shortened V by 0 bases and J by 1 base, and 12 bases separated the two germline ends. For the CDR3, the DNA is TGTGCCAGCAGCTTGGATAACAGGGACCGCACAGATACGCAGTATTTT. This encodes CASSLDNRDRTDTQYF.

The chain joins TRBV6-1 to TRBJ2-3; TRBD1 matches at 8 bases. Germline V gene data show CDR1 as MNHNS and CDR2 as SASEGT. The V and J ends lost 8 bases and 3 bases, in that order; junction bases with no gene match: 7. This CDR3 has 14 amino acids. CDR3 region: CASLIQGVTDTQYF. Here the CDR3 DNA reads TGTGCCAGCCTGATACAGGGGGTGACAGATACGCAGTATTTT.

The rearrangement links TRBV11-2 to TRBJ2-7; D remains unclear. The CDR3 runs 10 residues. Germline CDR1 and CDR2: SGHAT and FQNNGV. Trimming pared 6 bases from V and 3 bases from J, leaving 3 bases between. CDR3 protein: CASSHYEQYF. CDR3 bases: TGTGCCAGCAGTCACTACGAGCAGTACTTC.

The chain is built from TRBV28 and TRBJ1-1; 8 bases are shared with TRBD1. V lost 5 bases to trimming and J lost 6 bases; unmatched junction nucleotides: 11. The CDR3 runs to 15 residues. Germline V gene lookup returns CDR1 MDHEN and CDR2 SYDVKM. The CDR3 is CASSPDRAWDAEAFF. In nucleotides, the CDR3 is TGTGCCAGCAGTCCGGACAGGGCTTGGGATGCTGAAGCTTTCTTT.

CDR3: CASRYSNEQYF. In nucleotides, the CDR3 is TGTGCCAGCAGGTACTCTAACGAGCAGTACTTC. The genes are TRBV2 and TRBJ2-7; D is uncertain. Per germline, CDR1 SNHLY and CDR2 FYNNEI. This CDR3 has 11 residues. Trimming left V 6 bases short and J 5 bases short, with 8 bases between.

The chain uses TRBV7-3 and TRBJ2-2; 9 bases are shared with TRBD1. Germline V gene sequence: CDR1 SGHTA, CDR2 FQGTGA. V was pared by 5 bases and J by 6 bases, with 7 bases of the junction left unmatched. The CDR3 has 15 amino acids. Here the CDR3 DNA reads TGTGCCAGCAGCCGAGGACAGGGGATACCCGGGGAGCTGTTTTTT. Protein sequence: CASSRGQGIPGELFF.

The rearrangement links TRBV6-1 to TRBJ2-7, with 8 bases lining up with TRBD2. Germline CDR1 MNHNS, CDR2 SASEGT. The CDR3 is made up of 15 amino acids. V shed 11 bases, J shed 0 bases, and the junction held 12 bases outside the gene matches. The CDR3 loop reads CASSTGSGTSYEQYF. The CDR3 DNA sequence: TGTGCCTCATCGACTGGTAGCGGGACCTCCTACGAGCAGTACTTC.

The chain is built from TRBV10-3 and TRBJ1-3, with a tentative D call TRBD1 (5 bases). Germline V gene lookup returns CDR1 ENHRY and CDR2 SYGVKD. V lost 2 bases and J 4 bases, leaving 18 bases between the germline ends. CDR3 length: 17 amino acids. CDR3 sequence: CAISEISGTGAGNTIYF. In DNA form, the CDR3 reads TGTGCCATCAGTGAGATCTCAGGGACGGGAGCAGGAAACACCATATATTTT.

This chain connects TRBV6-5 to TRBJ2-1, with 8 nucleotides matching TRBD1. The V and J ends lost 0 bases and 3 bases, in that order; junction bases with no gene match: 4. Germline assignment: CDR1 MNHEY and CDR2 SVGAGI. The CDR3 is 16 amino acids. In nucleotides, the CDR3 is TGTGCCAGCAGTTACTCGTCAACAGGGGGCTACAATGAGCAGTTCTTC. It specifies CASSYSSTGGYNEQFF.

CDR3 amino acids: CASREGGAGLNQPQHF. CDR3 in DNA: TGTGCCAGCAGGGAGGGAGGGGCAGGCCTTAATCAGCCCCAGCATTTT. V gene TRBV6-4 combines with J gene TRBJ1-5; a possible D gene is TRBD1 (5 bases). The germline V gene has CDR1 MRHNA and CDR2 SNTAGT. Deletions cut 6 bases from V and 4 bases from J, with 19 bases between. CDR3 length equals 16 residues.

This chain joins TRBV6-1 and TRBJ1-1; D might be TRBD1 (5 bases). The V gene's germline CDR1 is MNHNS and CDR2 SASEGT. Between the trimmed V and J ends, which lost 5 bases and 4 bases, there was a span of 14 bases. The CDR3 is 14 amino acids. The CDR3 DNA sequence: TGTGCCAGCAGTCCCGCAGGGATCGGCACTGAAGCTTTCTTT. Its protein is CASSPAGIGTEAFF.

The chain links TRBV7-2 to TRBJ2-7; 11 bases match TRBD1. Germline V gene lookup returns CDR1 SGHTA and CDR2 FQGNSA. The CDR3 loop spans 16 amino acids. Trimming cost V 0 bases and J 7 bases; bases outside gene matches: 8. The CDR3 nucleotides read TGTGCCAGCAGCTTAGCGCTAGGACAGGGGGCCCCAGAGCAGTACTTC. As protein: CASSLALGQGAPEQYF.

The gene calls are TRBV5-4 and TRBJ2-3; D might be TRBD2 (5 bases). Deletions cut 0 bases from V and 3 bases from J, with 14 bases between. The CDR3 runs to 16 residues. Germline CDR1 SGHNT, CDR2 YYREEE (reference sequence). CDR3 residues: CASSLGGELGTDTQYF. The CDR3 coding sequence is TGTGCCAGCAGCTTGGGTGGGGAGTTAGGGACAGATACGCAGTATTTT. Complete variable domain (other parts from reference TRBV5-4 and TRBJ2-3): ETGVTQSPTHLIKTRGQQVTLRCSSQSGHNTVSWYQQALGQGPQFIFQYYREEENGRGNFPPRFSGLQFPNYSSELNVNALELDDSALYLCASSLGGELGTDTQYFGPGTRLTVL.

The rearrangement joins TRBV19 to TRBJ2-7; the match to TRBD1 covers 8 bases. V gave up 1 base and J gave up 6 bases; unmatched junction bases: 2. The CDR3 is made up of 13 amino acids. Germline lookup yields CDR1 LNHDA and CDR2 SQIVND (reference sequence). CDR3 bases: TGTGCCAGTAGTATAGTAACAGGGGGCGAGCAGTACTTC. This encodes CASSIVTGGEQYF. Full variable domain (remainder filled in from reference TRBV19 and TRBJ2-7): DGGITQSPKYLFRKEGQNVTLSCEQNLNHDAMYWYRQDPGQGLRLIYYSQIVNDFQKGDIAEGYSVSREKKESFPLTVTSAQKNPTAFYLCASSIVTGGEQYFGPGTRLTVT.